Shown below are 27 T cell receptor beta chains from a single sample sequenced in a study of response to subunit inactivated influenza vaccine. In TCRdb, the RT-PCR reads were re-called with MiXCR into one record per CDR3 protein. The sample includes roughly 760,000 distinct CDR3 sequences, about 20% of them seen just once. Sequencing used PBMCs from blood, obtained 4 to 6 days after vaccination. Receptors were obtained from a man aged 50 or older who received an inactivated influenza vaccine.

This clonotype was counted only a few times. The chain combines TRBV15 with TRBJ2-3; D is possibly TRBD1 or TRBD2 (5 bases each). The CDR3 loop spans 15 amino acids. The germline V gene has CDR1 LNHNV and CDR2 YYDKDF (reference sequence). V was shortened by 5 bases and J by 1 base, with 13 bases between the two germline ends. Here the CDR3 reads CATSGGKRRTDTQYF. CDR3 DNA sequence: TGTGCCACCAGCGGGGGAAAGCGGCGCACAGATACGCAGTATTTT.

The chain uses TRBV5-1 and TRBJ2-3; TRBD2 agrees at 10 bases. CDR3 length: 15 residues. V lost 8 bases, J lost 6 bases, and 12 bases stayed unmatched. The V gene's germline CDR1 is SGHRS and CDR2 YFSETQ. CDR3 nucleotide sequence: TGCGCCAGTCGCTTACCAGCGGGGGGGCCGGATACGCAGTATTTT. It yields the protein CASRLPAGGPDTQYF.

The chain has TRBV7-2 and TRBJ2-7; D is possibly TRBD1 (6 bases). V was pared by 1 base and J by 0 bases, with 10 bases between. This CDR3 has 15 amino acids. CDR1 SGHTA and CDR2 FQGNSA come from the germline V gene. This chain's CDR3 is CASSLVGDTSYEQYF. The CDR3 region has the DNA TGTGCCAGCAGCTTAGTTGGGGACACCTCCTACGAGCAGTACTTC.

This clonotype was found a few times. The chain carries TRBV7-9 and TRBJ2-7, with D perhaps being TRBD1 or TRBD2 (7 bases each). Germline CDR1 reads SEHNR; CDR2 reads FQNEAQ (reference sequence). The V end lost 5 bases, the J end lost 3 bases, and 17 bases lay between the germline ends. The length of the CDR3 is 15 residues. The CDR3 DNA follows: TGTGCCAGCAGCCCAGGGGGGGGCGGGAGCTACGAGCAGTACTTC. This translates into CASSPGGGGSYEQYF.

In its sample, this clonotype was seen a few times. The V gene is TRBV6-2 or TRBV6-3, the J gene TRBJ2-1, with D tentatively TRBD2 (5 bases). The CDR3 runs to 15 residues. With 7 bases removed from V and 7 bases from J, the gap between germline ends came to 20 bases. CDR1 is MNHEY and CDR2 is SVGEGT in the germline V gene. The CDR3 sequence is CASTAGAFTRNEQFF. Here the CDR3 DNA reads TGTGCCAGCACCGCAGGCGCATTTACTAGGAATGAGCAGTTCTTC.

A few counts support this clonotype. The chain combines TRBV20-1 with TRBJ2-7; D may be TRBD1 (7 bases). Germline CDR1 is DFQATT and CDR2 is SNEGSKA (reference sequence). V was pared by 3 bases and J by 4 bases, with 16 bases between. There are 14 residues in the CDR3. CDR3 sequence reads: CSASTGVGGYEQYF. The DNA for the CDR3 is TGCAGTGCTAGCACAGGGGTAGGGGGGTACGAGCAGTACTTC.

This clonotype has a handful of counts. This chain links TRBV20-1 with TRBJ1-3; no clear D. Between the trimmed V and J ends, which lost 3 bases and 0 bases, there was a span of 0 bases. Looked up from germline, CDR1 is DFQATT and CDR2 is SNEGSKA (reference sequence). This CDR3 has 11 residues. CDR3 sequence (DNA): TGCAGTGCTAGCTCTGGAAACACCATATATTTT. This encodes CSASSGNTIYF.

This clonotype came up a few times. This rearrangement joins TRBV29-1 to TRBJ2-7; possible D gene TRBD2, 5 bases. V was clipped by 2 bases and J by 0 bases, with 14 bases between them. Germline CDR1 is SQVTM and CDR2 is ANQGSEA. The CDR3 contains 15 residues. The CDR3 protein is CSVERRSGVSYEQYF. CDR3 nucleotides: TGCAGCGTTGAAAGGAGGTCAGGCGTCTCCTACGAGCAGTACTTC.

V gene TRBV20-1 combines with J gene TRBJ2-1; 8 nucleotides match TRBD2. The CDR3 loop spans 16 amino acids. Unmatched junction bases numbered 11, after V lost 3 bases and J lost 4 bases. Germline V CDR1 and CDR2: DFQATT, SNEGSKA (reference sequence). The CDR3 DNA is TGCAGTGCTAGCATCTCAAAGGGGACTAGTTACAATGAGCAGTTCTTC. It translates to CSASISKGTSYNEQFF.

The gene calls are TRBV7-2 and TRBJ2-1; 9 bases fit TRBD2. The CDR3 sequence is 16 residues long. V shed 4 bases and J 4 bases; nucleotides not matched to a gene: 8. Germline V gene lookup returns CDR1 SGHTA and CDR2 FQGNSA. CDR3 loop: CASSYWTSVPYNEQFF. CDR3 DNA sequence: TGTGCCAGCAGCTACTGGACTAGCGTTCCATACAATGAGCAGTTCTTC.

In this sample, this clonotype turned up a few times. The CDR3 DNA sequence: TGTGCCAGCAGGCGTCCGGGACAGAATTCGGCCGGGGAGCTGTTTTTT. This translates into CASRRPGQNSAGELFF. This chain connects TRBV12-3 or TRBV12-4 to TRBJ2-2; 7 bases fit TRBD1. J lost 6 bases, V lost 6 bases, and 13 bases had no gene match. CDR3 size: 16 residues.

Only one count was recorded for this clonotype. This sequence joins TRBV11-2 and TRBJ2-2, with 11 positions matching TRBD2. Germline V lookup: CDR1 SGHAT, CDR2 FQNNGV. This CDR3 has 16 amino acids. J gave up 5 bases and V 0 bases, and 2 bases lay outside the gene matches. CDR3 residues: CASSLDLAGGTGELFF. The DNA for the CDR3 is TGTGCCAGCAGCTTAGATCTAGCGGGGGGTACCGGGGAGCTGTTTTTT.

V gene TRBV7-2 combines with J gene TRBJ2-5, with 7 bases fitting TRBD1. Germline lookup yields CDR1 SGHTA and CDR2 FQGNSA. V was pared by 5 bases and J by 4 bases, with 7 bases of the junction left unmatched. This CDR3 contains 14 residues. CDR3 bases: TGTGCCAGCAGCACGAGACAGGGCCGAGAGACCCAGTACTTC. Protein product: CASSTRQGRETQYF.

The rearrangement uses TRBV20-1 and TRBJ2-5; 7 bases map to TRBD1. V trimming: 6 bases; J trimming: 5 bases; junction bases outside the gene matches: 6. Germline assignment: CDR1 DFQATT and CDR2 SNEGSKA (reference sequence). This CDR3 contains 12 residues. The CDR3 protein is CSARQGSETQYF. CDR3 coding DNA: TGCAGTGCCAGACAGGGTTCGGAGACCCAGTACTTC.

This clonotype was seen a handful of times. The chain employs TRBV5-1 and TRBJ1-5; TRBD1 is a possible D gene (6 bases). Deletions cut 4 bases from V and 7 bases from J, with 15 bases between. This CDR3 is 14 amino acids long. The V gene's germline CDR1 is SGHRS and CDR2 YFSETQ. The CDR3 reads CASSTGTPNQPQHF. CDR3 coding DNA: TGCGCCAGCAGCACCGGGACACCTAACCAGCCCCAGCATTTT.

This clonotype was picked up a small number of times. The chain links TRBV5-1 to TRBJ2-1; the match to TRBD2 covers 9 bases. Germline CDR1 is SGHRS and CDR2 is YFSETQ. The CDR3 is 15 residues long. The V and J ends lost 1 base and 6 bases, in that order; junction bases with no gene match: 5. CDR3: CASSLLLAGVNEQFF. Here the CDR3 DNA reads TGCGCCAGCAGCTTGTTGTTAGCGGGGGTCAATGAGCAGTTCTTC.

This clonotype was picked up a small number of times. This chain joins TRBV7-2 and TRBJ2-7; D may be TRBD1 (5 bases). CDR1 SGHTA and CDR2 FQGNSA come from the germline V gene. Between the trimmed V and J ends, which lost 5 bases and 6 bases, there was a span of 17 bases. The CDR3 has 14 residues. For the CDR3, the DNA is TGTGCCAGCAGCCCTCATCCCAGGGATAGCGAGCAGTACTTC. Translating it yields CASSPHPRDSEQYF.

The chain is built from TRBV7-2 and TRBJ2-5; 7 positions match TRBD2. Germline assignment: CDR1 SGHTA and CDR2 FQGNSA. V lost 1 base, J lost 2 bases, and 10 bases stayed unmatched. This CDR3 comprises 17 residues. The CDR3 nucleotides are TGTGCCAGCAGCTTAGGGATCCTAGCGGTCCAACAAGAGACCCAGTACTTC. This sequence encodes CASSLGILAVQQETQYF.

This clonotype has more than one count but fewer than ten. This rearrangement joins TRBV28 to TRBJ1-1; TRBD1 agrees at 8 bases. The CDR3 extends over 14 amino acids. V gave up 4 bases and J gave up 5 bases; unmatched junction bases: 6. Germline values: CDR1 MDHEN, CDR2 SYDVKM. The CDR3 DNA is TGTGCCAGCAGTTCTCCGGGACAGGAAACTGAAGCTTTCTTT. It specifies CASSSPGQETEAFF.

The gene calls are TRBV20-1 and TRBJ1-2; TRBD1 matches at 12 bases. Trimming cost V 1 base and J 7 bases; bases outside gene matches: 7. The germline CDR1 and CDR2 sequences are DFQATT and SNEGSKA (reference sequence). The CDR3 is 15 residues long. This CDR3 reads CSARVPGQGARGYTF. The CDR3 DNA follows: TGCAGTGCTAGAGTCCCGGGACAGGGGGCGCGTGGCTACACCTTC.

This chain uses TRBV7-2 with TRBJ2-1, with D possibly matching TRBD2 (5 bases). The V gene lost 0 bases and the J gene lost 13 bases, with 16 bases spanning the gap. CDR1 and CDR2 from the germline V gene are SGHTA and FQGNSA. This CDR3 spans 14 amino acids. The chain's CDR3 is CASSLAAAGLLQFF. The CDR3 region has the DNA TGTGCCAGCAGCTTAGCAGCGGCTGGGCTCTTACAGTTCTTC.

This clonotype was seen more than once but under ten times. The chain carries TRBV28 and TRBJ2-7; TRBD2 aligns across 10 bases. Germline assignment: CDR1 MDHEN and CDR2 SYDVKM. With 3 bases clipped from V and 4 bases from J, the junction kept 9 bases outside the gene matches. The CDR3 runs to 16 residues. The CDR3: CASSLSSGGLRYEQYF. CDR3 nucleotides: TGTGCCAGCAGTTTGTCTAGCGGGGGACTTCGGTACGAGCAGTACTTC.

This clonotype was picked up many times. J is TRBJ2-2 and V is TRBV5-1, with a tentative D call TRBD1 (8 bases). Per the germline V gene, CDR1 is SGHRS and CDR2 is YFSETQ. V shed 4 bases and J shed 4 bases, with 17 bases lying between them. The length of the CDR3 is 16 residues. The CDR3 protein is CASSPWTGRGTGELFF. CDR3 in DNA: TGCGCCAGCAGCCCCTGGACAGGGAGGGGCACCGGGGAGCTGTTTTTT.

In DNA form, the CDR3 reads TGCGCCAGCAGCTTAGCCAGGGCGCTGGACCTGCGTACGCAGTATTTT. Its translation: CASSLARALDLRTQYF. V gene TRBV5-1 combines with J gene TRBJ2-3; D may be TRBD1 (5 bases). The CDR3 runs 16 residues. Germline-derived CDR1 and CDR2 are SGHRS and YFSETQ. Trimming took 2 bases from V and 8 from J, leaving 21 bases between them. Filled out from reference TRBV5-1 and TRBJ2-3, the complete variable domain reads KAGVTQTPRYLIKTRGQQVTLSCSPISGHRSVSWYQQTPGQGLQFLFEYFSETQRNKGNFPGRFSGRQFSNSRSEMNVSTLELGDSALYLCASSLARALDLRTQYFGPGTRLTVL.

In this sample, this clonotype turned up many times. V gene TRBV5-1 combines with J gene TRBJ2-7; TRBD1 matches 12 bases. Germline V gene lookup returns CDR1 SGHRS and CDR2 YFSETQ. This CDR3 contains 14 residues. With 2 bases clipped from V and 5 bases from J, the junction kept 2 bases outside the gene matches. CDR3 residues: CASSFGTGGHEQYF. Here the CDR3 DNA reads TGCGCCAGCAGCTTCGGGACAGGGGGCCACGAGCAGTACTTC.

This clonotype turned up a few times. The chain uses TRBV19 and TRBJ1-1; D gene unclear. Germline CDR1 reads LNHDA; CDR2 reads SQIVND (reference sequence). The CDR3 length is 17 residues. Trimming took 0 bases from V and 0 from J, leaving 14 bases between them. The CDR3 loop reads CASSIEEAGSVNTEAFF. The CDR3 coding sequence is TGTGCCAGTAGTATAGAAGAAGCGGGCAGTGTGAACACTGAAGCTTTCTTT.

The chain links TRBV12-3 or TRBV12-4 to TRBJ2-5, with D maybe TRBD1 (5 bases). V was shortened by 4 bases and J by 6 bases, with 12 bases between the two germline ends. The CDR3 is made up of 13 amino acids. The CDR3 loop reads CASSSPGIQTQYF. The CDR3, as DNA: TGTGCCAGCAGTTCACCAGGGATACAGACCCAGTACTTC.